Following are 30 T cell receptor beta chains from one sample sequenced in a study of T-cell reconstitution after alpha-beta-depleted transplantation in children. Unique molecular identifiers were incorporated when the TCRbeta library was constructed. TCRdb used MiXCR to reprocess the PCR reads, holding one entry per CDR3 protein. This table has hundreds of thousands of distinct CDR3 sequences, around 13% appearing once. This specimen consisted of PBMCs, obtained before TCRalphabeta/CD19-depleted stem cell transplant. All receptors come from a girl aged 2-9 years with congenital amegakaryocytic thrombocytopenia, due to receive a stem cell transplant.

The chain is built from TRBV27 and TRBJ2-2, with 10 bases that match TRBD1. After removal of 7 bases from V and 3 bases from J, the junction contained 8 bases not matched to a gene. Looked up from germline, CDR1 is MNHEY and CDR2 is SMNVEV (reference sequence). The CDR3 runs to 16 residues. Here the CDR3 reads CASISPGTGDTGELFF. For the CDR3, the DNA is TGTGCCAGCATTTCTCCCGGGACAGGGGACACCGGGGAGCTGTTTTTT.

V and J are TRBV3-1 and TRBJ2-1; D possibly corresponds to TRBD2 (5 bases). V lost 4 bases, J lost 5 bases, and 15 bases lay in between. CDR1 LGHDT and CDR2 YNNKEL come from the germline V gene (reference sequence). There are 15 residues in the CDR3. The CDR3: CASSPPASSDNEQFF. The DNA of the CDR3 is TGTGCCAGCAGCCCCCCAGCTAGCAGCGACAATGAGCAGTTCTTC.

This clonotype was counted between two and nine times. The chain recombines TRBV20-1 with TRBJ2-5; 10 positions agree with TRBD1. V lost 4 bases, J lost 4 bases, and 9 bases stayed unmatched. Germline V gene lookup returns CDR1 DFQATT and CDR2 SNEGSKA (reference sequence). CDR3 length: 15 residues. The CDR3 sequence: CSATESGQGIETQYF. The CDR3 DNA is TGCAGTGCTACCGAATCGGGACAGGGGATAGAGACCCAGTACTTC.

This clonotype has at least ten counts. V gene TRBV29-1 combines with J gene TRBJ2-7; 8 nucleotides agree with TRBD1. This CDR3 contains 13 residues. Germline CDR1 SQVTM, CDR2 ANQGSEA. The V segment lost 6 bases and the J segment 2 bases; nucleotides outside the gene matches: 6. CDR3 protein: CSVLRDRTYEQYF. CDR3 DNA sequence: TGCAGCGTCCTCCGGGACAGGACCTACGAGCAGTACTTC.

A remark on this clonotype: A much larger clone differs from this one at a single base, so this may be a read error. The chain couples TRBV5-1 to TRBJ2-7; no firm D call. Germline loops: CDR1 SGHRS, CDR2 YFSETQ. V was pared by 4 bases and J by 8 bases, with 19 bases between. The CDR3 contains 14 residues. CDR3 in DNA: TGCGCCAGCAGCATGGAAACAACCCCTTACAAGCAGTACTTC. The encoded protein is CASSMETTPYKQYF.

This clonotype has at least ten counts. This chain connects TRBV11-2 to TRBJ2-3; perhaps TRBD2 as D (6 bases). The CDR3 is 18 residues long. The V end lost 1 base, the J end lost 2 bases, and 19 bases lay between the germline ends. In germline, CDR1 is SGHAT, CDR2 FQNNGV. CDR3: CASSLGRLEFAYTDTQYF. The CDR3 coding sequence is TGTGCCAGCAGCTTAGGCCGACTAGAGTTCGCATACACAGATACGCAGTATTTT.

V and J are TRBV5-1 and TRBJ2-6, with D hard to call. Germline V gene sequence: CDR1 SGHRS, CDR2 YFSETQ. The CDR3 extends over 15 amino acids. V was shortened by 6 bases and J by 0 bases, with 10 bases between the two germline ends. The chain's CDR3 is CASIPDRSGANVLTF. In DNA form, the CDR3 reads TGCGCCAGCATCCCAGACCGCTCTGGGGCCAACGTCCTGACTTTC.

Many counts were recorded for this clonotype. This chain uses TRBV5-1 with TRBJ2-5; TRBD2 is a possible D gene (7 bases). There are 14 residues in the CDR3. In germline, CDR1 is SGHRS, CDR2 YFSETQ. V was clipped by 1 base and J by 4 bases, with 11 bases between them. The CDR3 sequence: CASSLLGGPETQYF. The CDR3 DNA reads TGCGCCAGCAGCTTGTTGGGGGGGCCAGAGACCCAGTACTTC.

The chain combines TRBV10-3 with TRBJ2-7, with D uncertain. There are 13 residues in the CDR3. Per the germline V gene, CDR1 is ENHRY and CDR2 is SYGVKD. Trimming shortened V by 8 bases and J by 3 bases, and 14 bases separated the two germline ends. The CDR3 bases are TGTGCCATCGGGTGGAGTTACAACTACGAGCAGTACTTC. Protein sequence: CAIGWSYNYEQYF.

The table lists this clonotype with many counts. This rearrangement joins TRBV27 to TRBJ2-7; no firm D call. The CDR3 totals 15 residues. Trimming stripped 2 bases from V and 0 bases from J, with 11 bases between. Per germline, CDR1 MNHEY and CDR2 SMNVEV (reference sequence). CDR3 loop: CASSLRNAGSYEQYF. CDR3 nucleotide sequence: TGTGCCAGCAGTTTAAGAAACGCAGGCTCCTACGAGCAGTACTTC.

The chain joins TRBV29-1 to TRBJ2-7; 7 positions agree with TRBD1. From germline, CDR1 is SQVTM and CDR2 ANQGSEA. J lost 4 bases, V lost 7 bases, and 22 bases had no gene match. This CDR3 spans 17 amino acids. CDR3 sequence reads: CSARQGIKRLSVYEQYF. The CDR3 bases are TGCAGCGCGCGACAGGGAATTAAACGATTGTCGGTGTACGAGCAGTACTTC.

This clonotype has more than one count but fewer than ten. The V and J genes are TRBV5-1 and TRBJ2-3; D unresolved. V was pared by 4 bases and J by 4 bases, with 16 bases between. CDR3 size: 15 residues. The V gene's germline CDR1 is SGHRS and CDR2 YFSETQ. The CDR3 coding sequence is TGCGCCAGCAGCCTCCCTCGTCAGGCGGCAGATACGCAGTATTTT. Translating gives CASSLPRQAADTQYF.

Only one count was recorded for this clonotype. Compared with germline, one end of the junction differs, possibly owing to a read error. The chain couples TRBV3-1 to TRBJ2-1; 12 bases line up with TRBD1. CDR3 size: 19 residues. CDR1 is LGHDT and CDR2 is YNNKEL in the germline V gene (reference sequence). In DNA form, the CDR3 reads TGTGCCAGCTGCCAGTTGGGACAGGGGGCGGTTTCAATCTCCGCTGAGCAGTTCTTC. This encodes CASCQLGQGAVSISAEQFF.

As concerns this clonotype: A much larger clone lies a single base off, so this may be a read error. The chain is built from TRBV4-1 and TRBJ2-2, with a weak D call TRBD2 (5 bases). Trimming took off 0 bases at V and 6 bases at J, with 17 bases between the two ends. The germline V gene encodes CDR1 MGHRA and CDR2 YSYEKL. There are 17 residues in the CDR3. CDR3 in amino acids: CASSQDEAVLSAGELFF. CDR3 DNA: TGCGCCAGCAGCCAAGATGAGGCGGTTCTTAGCGCCGGGGAGCTGTTTTTT.

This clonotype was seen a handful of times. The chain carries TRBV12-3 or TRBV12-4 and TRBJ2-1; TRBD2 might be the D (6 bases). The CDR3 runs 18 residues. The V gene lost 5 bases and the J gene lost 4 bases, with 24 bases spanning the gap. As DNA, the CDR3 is TGTGCCAGCAGTCCGAGATCGGGACTCCGGGAAGCTTACAATGAGCAGTTCTTC. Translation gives CASSPRSGLREAYNEQFF.

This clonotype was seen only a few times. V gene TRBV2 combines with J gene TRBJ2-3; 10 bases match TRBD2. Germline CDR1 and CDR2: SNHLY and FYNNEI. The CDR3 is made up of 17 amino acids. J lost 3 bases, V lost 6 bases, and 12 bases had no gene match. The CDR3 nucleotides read TGTGCCAGCAGAGGTAGTCTAGCGGGAGAACCGACAGATACGCAGTATTTT. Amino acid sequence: CASRGSLAGEPTDTQYF.

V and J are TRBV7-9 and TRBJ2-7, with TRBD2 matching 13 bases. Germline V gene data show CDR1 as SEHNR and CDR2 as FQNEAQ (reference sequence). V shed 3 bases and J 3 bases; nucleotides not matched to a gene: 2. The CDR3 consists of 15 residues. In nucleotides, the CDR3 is TGTGCCAGCAGCTTCGGACTAGCGGGGGACTACGAGCAGTACTTC. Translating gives CASSFGLAGDYEQYF.

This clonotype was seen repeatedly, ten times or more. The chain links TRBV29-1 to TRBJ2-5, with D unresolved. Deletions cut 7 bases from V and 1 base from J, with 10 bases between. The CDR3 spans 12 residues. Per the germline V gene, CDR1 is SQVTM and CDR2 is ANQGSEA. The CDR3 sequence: CSDSWGQETQYF. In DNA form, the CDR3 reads TGCAGCGATTCATGGGGCCAAGAGACCCAGTACTTC.

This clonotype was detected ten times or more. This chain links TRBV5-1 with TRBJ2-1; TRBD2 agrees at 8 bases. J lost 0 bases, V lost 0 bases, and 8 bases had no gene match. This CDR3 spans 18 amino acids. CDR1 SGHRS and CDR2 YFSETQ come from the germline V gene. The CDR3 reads CASSLAPASGRSYNEQFF. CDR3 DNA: TGCGCCAGCAGCTTGGCGCCGGCTAGCGGGCGCTCCTACAATGAGCAGTTCTTC. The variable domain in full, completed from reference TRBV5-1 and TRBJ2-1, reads KAGVTQTPRYLIKTRGQQVTLSCSPISGHRSVSWYQQTPGQGLQFLFEYFSETQRNKGNFPGRFSGRQFSNSRSEMNVSTLELGDSALYLCASSLAPASGRSYNEQFFGPGTRLTVL.

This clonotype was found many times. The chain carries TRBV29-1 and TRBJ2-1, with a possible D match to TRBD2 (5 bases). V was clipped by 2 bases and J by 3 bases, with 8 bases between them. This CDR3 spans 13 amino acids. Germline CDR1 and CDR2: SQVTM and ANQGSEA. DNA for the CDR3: TGCAGCGTTGAACAGCGGTACTACAATGAGCAGTTCTTC. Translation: CSVEQRYYNEQFF.

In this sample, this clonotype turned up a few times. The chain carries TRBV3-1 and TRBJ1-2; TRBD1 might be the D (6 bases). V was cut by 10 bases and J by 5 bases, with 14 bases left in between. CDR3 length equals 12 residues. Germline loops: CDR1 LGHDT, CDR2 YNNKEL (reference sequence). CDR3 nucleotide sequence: TGTGCCACCGGAGGGGGAGAGTATGGCTACACCTTC. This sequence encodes CATGGGEYGYTF.

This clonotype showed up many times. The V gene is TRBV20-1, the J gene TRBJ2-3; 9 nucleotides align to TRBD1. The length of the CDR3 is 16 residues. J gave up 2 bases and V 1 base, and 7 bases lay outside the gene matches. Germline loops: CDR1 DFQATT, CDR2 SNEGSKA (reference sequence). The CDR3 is CSARVFGQGHTDTQYF. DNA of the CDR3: TGCAGTGCTAGAGTCTTTGGACAGGGGCACACAGATACGCAGTATTTT.

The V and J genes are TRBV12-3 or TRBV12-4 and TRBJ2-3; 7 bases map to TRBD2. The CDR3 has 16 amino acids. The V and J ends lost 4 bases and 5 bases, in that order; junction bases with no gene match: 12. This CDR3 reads CASSSSSGNRGDTQYF. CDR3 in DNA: TGTGCCAGCAGTTCCTCCAGCGGGAACCGGGGAGATACGCAGTATTTT.

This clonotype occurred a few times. CDR3 coding DNA: TGCGCCAGCAGCTTTCCGGGACAGGGGGCCGACGAGCAGTACTTC. The encoded protein is CASSFPGQGADEQYF. J is TRBJ2-7 and V is TRBV5-1; TRBD1 matches 12 bases. V dropped 2 bases and J dropped 5; count of bases not matched to a gene: 5. The CDR3 has 15 amino acids. CDR1 and CDR2 (germline): SGHRS, YFSETQ.

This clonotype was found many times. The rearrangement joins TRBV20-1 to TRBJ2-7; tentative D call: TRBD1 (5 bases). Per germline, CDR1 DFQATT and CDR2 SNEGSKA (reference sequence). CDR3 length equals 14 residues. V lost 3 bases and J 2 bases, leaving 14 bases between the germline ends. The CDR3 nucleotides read TGCAGTGCTAGTGGGGCATCACCGACCTACGAGCAGTACTTC. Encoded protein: CSASGASPTYEQYF.

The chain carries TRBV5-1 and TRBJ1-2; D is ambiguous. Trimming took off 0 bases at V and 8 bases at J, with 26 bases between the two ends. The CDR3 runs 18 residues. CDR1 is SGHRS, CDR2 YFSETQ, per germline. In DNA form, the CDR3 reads TGCGCCAGCAGCTTGGATGATAGAAGGCAGGCGGTCCCAGGAGGCTACACCTTC. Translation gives CASSLDDRRQAVPGGYTF.

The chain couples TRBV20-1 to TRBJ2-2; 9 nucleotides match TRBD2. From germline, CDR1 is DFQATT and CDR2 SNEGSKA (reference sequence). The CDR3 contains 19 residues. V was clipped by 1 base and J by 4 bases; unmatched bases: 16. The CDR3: CSARGGDPLLAGLTGELFF. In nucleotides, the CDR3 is TGCAGTGCTAGAGGGGGGGATCCTCTACTAGCGGGCCTCACCGGGGAGCTGTTTTTT.

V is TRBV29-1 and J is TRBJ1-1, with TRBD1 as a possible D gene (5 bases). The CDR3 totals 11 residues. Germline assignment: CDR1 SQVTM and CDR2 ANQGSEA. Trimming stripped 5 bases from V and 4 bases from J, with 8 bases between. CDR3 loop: CSVTRGTEAFF. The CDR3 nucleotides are TGCAGCGTTACAAGGGGCACTGAAGCTTTCTTT.

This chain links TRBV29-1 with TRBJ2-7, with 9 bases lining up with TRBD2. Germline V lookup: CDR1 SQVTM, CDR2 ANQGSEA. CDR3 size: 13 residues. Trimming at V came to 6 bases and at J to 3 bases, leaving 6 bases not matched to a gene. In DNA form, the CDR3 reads TGCAGCGTCACCCGGACTAGCGTCTACGAGCAGTACTTC. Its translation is CSVTRTSVYEQYF.

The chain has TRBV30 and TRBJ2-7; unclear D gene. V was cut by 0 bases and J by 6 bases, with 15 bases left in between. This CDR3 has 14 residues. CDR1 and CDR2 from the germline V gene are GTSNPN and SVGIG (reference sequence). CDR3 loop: CAWSVLVLIGEQYF. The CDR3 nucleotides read TGTGCCTGGAGTGTACTCGTTTTGATAGGCGAGCAGTACTTC.